Given below is one TCR beta chain in context. This CDR3 has 21 amino acids. The sample belongs to a study of cytomegalovirus exposure and HLA in healthy donors. PCR amplification relied on 60 Vbeta primers (plus 13 Jbeta primers). TCRdb's table, derived via immunoSEQ multiplex PCR, lists solely in-frame clones and lacks some. Of about 120,000 clones listed, over 75% are singletons. The sequenced sample was PBMCs. This TCR came from a middle-aged man in good health and CMV-seronegative. The gene calls are TRBV21-1 and TRBJ2-7; the table's D call of TRBD2 was not tested on the DNA. TRBV21-1 is flagged as a pseudogene. CDR3 coding DNA: TGTGCCAGCAACCGTGGCGCCAGAAGCGGACTAGTCGTCGGATCCAAATACGAGCAGTACTTC. Encoded protein: CASNRGARSGLVVGSKYEQYF.